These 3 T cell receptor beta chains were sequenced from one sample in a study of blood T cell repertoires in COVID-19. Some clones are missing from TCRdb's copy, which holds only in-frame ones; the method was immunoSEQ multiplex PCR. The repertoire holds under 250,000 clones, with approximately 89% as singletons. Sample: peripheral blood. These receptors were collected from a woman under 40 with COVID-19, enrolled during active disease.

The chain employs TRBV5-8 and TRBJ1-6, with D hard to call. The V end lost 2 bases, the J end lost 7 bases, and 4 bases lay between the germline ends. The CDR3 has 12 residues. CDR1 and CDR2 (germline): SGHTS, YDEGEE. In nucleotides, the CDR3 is TGTGCCAGCAGCTTTCAGAATTCACCCCTCCACTTT. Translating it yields CASSFQNSPLHF.

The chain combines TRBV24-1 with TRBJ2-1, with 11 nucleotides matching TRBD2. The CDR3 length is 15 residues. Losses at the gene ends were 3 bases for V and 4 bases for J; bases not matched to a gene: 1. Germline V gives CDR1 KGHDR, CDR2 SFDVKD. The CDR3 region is CATSDLAGGYNEQFF. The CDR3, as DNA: TGTGCCACCAGTGATCTAGCGGGGGGATACAATGAGCAGTTCTTC.

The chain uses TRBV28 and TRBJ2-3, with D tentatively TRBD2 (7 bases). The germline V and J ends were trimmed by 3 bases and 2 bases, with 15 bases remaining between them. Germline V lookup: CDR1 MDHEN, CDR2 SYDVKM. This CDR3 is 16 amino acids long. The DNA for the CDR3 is TGTGCCAGCAGTTTGAACGCGGGGGCCCTCACAGATACGCAGTATTTT. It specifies CASSLNAGALTDTQYF.